The source of this T cell receptor (beta chain) is a study of OX40 agonist ivuxolimab in advanced cancers. The overall study: Eligibility rules accepted prior anti-PD-1, anti-PD-L1 or anti-CTLA-4 therapy, and 30% to 40% had some.

A single count supports this clone. TCRdb's table, derived via immunoSEQ multiplex PCR, lists solely in-frame clones and lacks some. The sample has 95,000 to 150,000 clones, 93% seen once; the top ten hold 0.15% to 0.17%. Germline CDR1 is SGHNT and CDR2 is YYREEE (reference sequence). V lost 3 bases, J lost 0 bases, and 6 bases stayed unmatched. There are 16 residues in the CDR3. This receptor was obtained from an adult with an advanced solid tumor such as melanoma, head and neck, liver or kidney cancer. Here the sequenced sample was CD4+ or CD8+ T cells sorted from blood, taken in a trial of the OX40 agonist ivuxolimab. The chain recombines TRBV5-4 with TRBJ2-1, with 7 bases fitting TRBD1. The CDR3 DNA is TGTGCCAGCAGCTCACCGGGACAGAGCTCCTACAATGAGCAGTTCTTC. The encoded protein is CASSSPGQSSYNEQFF.